The 8 T cell receptor beta chains below were found in one sample sequenced in a study of OX40 agonist ivuxolimab in advanced cancers. The table came from immunoSEQ multiplex PCR; TCRdb's copy has only in-frame clones and leaves some out. The table records tens of thousands of clones, 89% of them present only once. Here the sequenced sample was CD4+ or CD8+ T cells sorted from blood, taken in a trial of the OX40 agonist ivuxolimab. These receptors all come from an adult with an advanced solid tumor such as melanoma, head and neck, liver or kidney cancer.

The chain carries TRBV7-9 and TRBJ2-1; TRBD1 aligns across 9 bases. Germline-derived CDR1 and CDR2 are SEHNR and FQNEAQ (reference sequence). This CDR3 region has 14 residues. V shed 2 bases, J shed 5 bases, and the junction held 1 base outside the gene matches. The DNA of the CDR3 is TGTGCCAGCAGCTTACGGACAGGGGACAATGAGCAGTTCTTC. Its translation: CASSLRTGDNEQFF.

Turning to this clone: The same CDR3 can be traced to other DNA sequences in this sample. The J gene is TRBJ1-5, the V gene TRBV7-8; D is unresolved. Per the germline V gene, CDR1 is SGHVS and CDR2 is FQNEAQ. The CDR3 loop spans 15 amino acids. Deletions cut 0 bases from V and 1 base from J, with 7 bases between. CDR3 in DNA: TGTGCCAGCAGCTTAGCAGGGAGAAGCAATCAGCCCCAGCATTTT. It translates to CASSLAGRSNQPQHF.

This chain links TRBV28 with TRBJ1-5; D unresolved. CDR3 length: 16 residues. Trimming took 7 bases from V and 1 from J, leaving 17 bases between them. Germline lookup yields CDR1 MDHEN and CDR2 SYDVKM. The CDR3 nucleotides are TGTGCCAGCACCAGCCGAGGGAAAGGGAGCAATCAGCCCCAGCATTTT. Protein product: CASTSRGKGSNQPQHF.

V and J are TRBV28 and TRBJ2-7; tentatively, D is TRBD2 (6 bases). The V gene lost 6 bases and the J gene lost 4 bases, with 13 bases spanning the gap. Germline V gives CDR1 MDHEN, CDR2 SYDVKM. The CDR3 spans 13 residues. CDR3 DNA: TGTGCCAGCAGGCGAGCGGGTTCTTACGAGCAGTACTTC. Translated, it gives CASRRAGSYEQYF.

The sample holds one count of this clone. The V and J genes are TRBV16 and TRBJ2-3; D tentatively reads TRBD1 or TRBD2 (5 bases each). The CDR3 covers 17 residues. V lost 4 bases and J lost 3, with 20 bases in between. In germline, CDR1 is KGHSY, CDR2 FQNENV. The CDR3, as DNA: TGTGCCAGCAGCCTCCAAGGGTCAGGGAGACAAACAGATACGCAGTATTTT. Translating it yields CASSLQGSGRQTDTQYF. Using reference TRBV16 and TRBJ2-3 for the parts outside the CDR3, the full variable domain is GEEVAQTPKHLVRGEGQKAKLYCAPIKGHSYVFWYQQVLKNEFKFLISFQNENVFDETGMPKERFSAKCLPNSPCSLEIQATKLEDSAVYFCASSLQGSGRQTDTQYFGPGTRLTVL.

The chain uses TRBV27 and TRBJ2-7, with D unresolved. Trimming left V 5 bases short and J 3 bases short, with 20 bases between. Germline loops: CDR1 MNHEY, CDR2 SMNVEV (reference sequence). This CDR3 region has 16 residues. Here the CDR3 reads CASSPTGSLSIYEQYF. CDR3 nucleotide sequence: TGTGCCAGCAGTCCAACCGGGTCCTTATCCATCTACGAGCAGTACTTC.

V usage is TRBV11-1 and J usage is TRBJ2-1; TRBD2 matches at 12 bases. The CDR3 is 18 residues long. Germline loops: CDR1 SGHAT, CDR2 FQDESV (reference sequence). With V trimmed by 5 bases and J by 3 bases, 11 bases remained unmatched. The CDR3 DNA follows: TGTGCCAGCAGCCTTCCAGGGCTAGCGGGAGGGCGCTACAATGAGCAGTTCTTC. Protein: CASSLPGLAGGRYNEQFF.

V is TRBV6-1 and J is TRBJ2-7; D might be TRBD2 (6 bases). Germline V gene sequence: CDR1 MNHNS, CDR2 SASEGT. Trimming took off 0 bases at V and 3 bases at J, with 12 bases between the two ends. This CDR3 is 15 amino acids long. The CDR3 spells CASSEAPRGFYEQYF. CDR3 nucleotides: TGTGCCAGCAGTGAAGCCCCCCGGGGGTTCTACGAGCAGTACTTC.